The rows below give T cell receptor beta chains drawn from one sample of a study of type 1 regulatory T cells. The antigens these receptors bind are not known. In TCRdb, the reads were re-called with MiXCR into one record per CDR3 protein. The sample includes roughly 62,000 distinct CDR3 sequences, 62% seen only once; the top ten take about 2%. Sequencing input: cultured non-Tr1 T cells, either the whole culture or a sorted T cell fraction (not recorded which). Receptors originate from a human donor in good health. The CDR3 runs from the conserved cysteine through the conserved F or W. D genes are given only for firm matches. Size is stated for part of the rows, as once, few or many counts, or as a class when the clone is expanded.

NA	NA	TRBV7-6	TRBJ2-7	TGTGCCAGCAGCTTCTCCGGGGGCTCCTACGAGCAGTACTTC	CASSFSGGSYEQYF
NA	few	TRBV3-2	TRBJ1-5	TGTGCCAGCAGCCAAACCTACCGGGGGGTCCTTAATCAGCCCCAGCATTTT	CASSQTYRGVLNQPQHF
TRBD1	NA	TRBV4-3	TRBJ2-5	TGCGCCAGCAGCCCGTCCCCGACAGGGGGTAGCCAAGAGACCCAGTACTTC	CASSPSPTGGSQETQYF
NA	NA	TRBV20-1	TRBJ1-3	TGCAGTGCCCCGGGGGTTGGAAACACCATATATTTT	CSAPGVGNTIYF
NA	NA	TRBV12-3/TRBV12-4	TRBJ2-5	TGTGCCAGCAGTCCCGGACAGACCCAAGAGACCCAGTACTTC	CASSPGQTQETQYF
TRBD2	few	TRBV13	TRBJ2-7	TGTGCCAGCAGCCCAGGACTAGCGGGAGCGCAAGAGCAGTACTTC	CASSPGLAGAQEQYF
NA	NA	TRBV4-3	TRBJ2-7	TGCGCCAGCAGCCGGCGATGGACGGACTACGAGCAGTACTTC	CASSRRWTDYEQYF
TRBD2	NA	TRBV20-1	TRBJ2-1	TGCAGTGCTAGAAGATTTCACGGACTAGCGGGGCATGAGCAGTTCTTC	CSARRFHGLAGHEQFF
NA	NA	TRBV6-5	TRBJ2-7	TGTGCCAACAGTTACTCTCTGGCAACCGAGCAGTACTTC	CANSYSLATEQYF
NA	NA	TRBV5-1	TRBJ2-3	TGCGCCAGCAGCTCCTTCCTGGGCAGGGGATTGACAGATACGCAGTATTTT	CASSSFLGRGLTDTQYF
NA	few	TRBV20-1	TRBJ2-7	TGCAGTGCTACCACGGGATTGGAGCAGTACTTC	CSATTGLEQYF
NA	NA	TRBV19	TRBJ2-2	TGTGCCAGTAGTGTGGGGAGCGCCGGGGAGCTGTTTTTT	CASSVGSAGELFF
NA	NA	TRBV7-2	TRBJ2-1	TGTGCCAGCAGCACCTGGACTTCCAATGAGCAGTTCTTC	CASSTWTSNEQFF
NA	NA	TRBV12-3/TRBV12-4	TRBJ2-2	TGTGCCAGCAGTTTCGGGGCGCCCCCCTACGGGGAGCTGTTTTTT	CASSFGAPPYGELFF
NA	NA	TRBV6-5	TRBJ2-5	TGTGCCAGCAGTTCGGACTGGAAAGAGACCCAGTACTTC	CASSSDWKETQYF
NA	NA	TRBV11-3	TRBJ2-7	TGTGCCAGCAGCGGAGGGGGCGGATCCTACGAGCAGTACTTC	CASSGGGGSYEQYF
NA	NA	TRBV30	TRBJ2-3	TGTGCCTGGAGTGTGGGGGCCACGGATACGCAGTATTTT	CAWSVGATDTQYF
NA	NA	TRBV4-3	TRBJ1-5	TGCGCCAGCAGCCCTGGAAGGGGCAGGAGTAGCAATCAGCCCCAGCATTTT	CASSPGRGRSSNQPQHF
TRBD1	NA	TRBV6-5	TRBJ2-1	TGTGCCAGCAGAGCGACAGGGAGAAACTATAATGAGCAGTTCTTC	CASRATGRNYNEQFF
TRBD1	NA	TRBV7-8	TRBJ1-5	TGTGCCAGCAGCCAAGGACAGGTTGGTCAGCCCCAGCATTTT	CASSQGQVGQPQHF
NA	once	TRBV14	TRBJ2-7	TGTGCCAGCAGCCGGCCCGGGACGAACTACGAGCAGTACTTC	CASSRPGTNYEQYF
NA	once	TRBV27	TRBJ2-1	TGTGCCAGCAGCGGGCTAGGCTACAATGAGCAGTTCTTC	CASSGLGYNEQFF
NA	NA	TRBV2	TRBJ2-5	TGTGTCAGCAGGGGGTATGGAGGGGCACTCCAAGAGACCCAGTACTTC	CVSRGYGGALQETQYF
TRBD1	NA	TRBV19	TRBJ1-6	TGTGCCAGTAAGGCGGGGACAGATAATTCACCCCTCCACTTT	CASKAGTDNSPLHF
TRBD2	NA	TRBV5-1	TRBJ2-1	TGCGCCAGCAGCTGGATAGCGGGATCCGTCTACAATGAGCAGTTCTTC	CASSWIAGSVYNEQFF
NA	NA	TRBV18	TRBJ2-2	TGTGCCAGCTCACCTCAGGACTCATGGACCGGGGAGCTGTTTTTT	CASSPQDSWTGELFF
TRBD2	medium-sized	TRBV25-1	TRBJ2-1	TGTGCCAGCCCTGAACCGGGGACTAGCGGGAGTGAGCAGTTCTTC	CASPEPGTSGSEQFF
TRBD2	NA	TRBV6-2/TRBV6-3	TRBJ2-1	TGTGCCAGCAGTTCCATTTGGTTGCGGGAGGTCCACAATGAGCAGTTCTTC	CASSSIWLREVHNEQFF
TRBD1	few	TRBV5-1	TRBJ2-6	TGCGCCAGCAGGTCGACAGGGTTCGGGGCCAACGTCCTGACTTTC	CASRSTGFGANVLTF
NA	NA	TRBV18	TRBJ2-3	TGTGCCAGCTCACCTACTATGACGAGGAGCACAGATACGCAGTATTTT	CASSPTMTRSTDTQYF
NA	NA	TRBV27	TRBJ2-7	TGTGCCAGCAGGAGCCAGGGGTCGGGTAGCATCTACGAGCAGTACTTC	CASRSQGSGSIYEQYF
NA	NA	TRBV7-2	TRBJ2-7	TGTGCCAGCAGCATGAGACGGGGCCCCTACGAGCAGTACTTC	CASSMRRGPYEQYF
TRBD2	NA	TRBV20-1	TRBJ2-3	TGCAGTGCTAGAGATATGACTAGCGGGAGGGCCGATAGCACAGATACGCAGTATTTT	CSARDMTSGRADSTDTQYF
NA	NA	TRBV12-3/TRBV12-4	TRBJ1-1	TGTGCCAGCAGTTTGGCAGCGGACACTGAAGCTTTCTTT	CASSLAADTEAFF
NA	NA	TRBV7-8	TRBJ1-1	TGTGCCAGCAGCTTAGCCCGACTTGGGTTGGGGAACGGTGAAGCTTTCTTT	CASSLARLGLGNGEAFF
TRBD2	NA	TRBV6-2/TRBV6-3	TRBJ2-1	TGTGCCAGCAGCTCTCCCCATAGCGGGAGGGACAATGAGCAGTTCTTC	CASSSPHSGRDNEQFF
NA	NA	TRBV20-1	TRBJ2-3	TGCAGTGCTAGTTTTAAGACAGATACGCAGTATTTT	CSASFKTDTQYF
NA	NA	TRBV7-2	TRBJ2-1	TGTGCCAGCAGCTGGAACTCACGGCAGATACGACGGGGCAATGAGCAGTTCTTC	CASSWNSRQIRRGNEQFF
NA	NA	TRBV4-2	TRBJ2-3	TGTGCCAGCAGGCAGAGGATGCTAGCTAGCACAGATACGCAGTATTTT	CASRQRMLASTDTQYF
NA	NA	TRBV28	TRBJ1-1	TGTGCCAGCAGAGAAGCTCATCGGACTGAAGCTTTCTTT	CASREAHRTEAFF
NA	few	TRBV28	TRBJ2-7	TGTGCCAGCAGTTTAACCGAGAGCTCCTACGAGCAGTACTTC	CASSLTESSYEQYF
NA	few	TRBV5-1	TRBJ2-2	TGCGCCAGCAGCTTGGTGCAGGTTGGCACCGGGGAGCTGTTTTTT	CASSLVQVGTGELFF
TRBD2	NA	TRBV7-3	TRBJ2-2	TGTGCCAGCAGCCGGACTAGCGGAGCTACCGGGGAGCTGTTTTTT	CASSRTSGATGELFF
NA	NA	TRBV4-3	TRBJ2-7	TGCGCCAGCAGCCTCGGAACGGGGAGCTCCTACGAGCAGTACTTC	CASSLGTGSSYEQYF
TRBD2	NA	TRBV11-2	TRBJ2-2	TGTGCCAGCAGCTTAATGGGGGGGTCCGGGGAGCTGTTTTTT	CASSLMGGSGELFF
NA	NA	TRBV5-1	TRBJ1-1	TGCGCCAGCAGCCCCTCAGGAGCCATGAACACTGAAGCTTTCTTT	CASSPSGAMNTEAFF
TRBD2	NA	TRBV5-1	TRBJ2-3	TGCGCCAGCGGTAGCGGGTCAGATACGCAGTATTTT	CASGSGSDTQYF
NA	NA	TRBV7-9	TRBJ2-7	TGTGCCAGCAGCTTAGATATCGGGGCTAACTACGAGCAGTACTTC	CASSLDIGANYEQYF
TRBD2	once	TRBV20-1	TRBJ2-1	TGCAGTGCGCCCTCCGGGACTAGCCGCTACAATGAGCAGTTCTTC	CSAPSGTSRYNEQFF
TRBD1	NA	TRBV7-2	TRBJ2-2	TGTGCCAGCAGGGGACAGGGGTTATCCGGGGAGCTGTTTTTT	CASRGQGLSGELFF
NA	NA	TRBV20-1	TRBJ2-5	TGCAGTGCTAGAGACCCGGGACCCAAAGAGACCCAGTACTTC	CSARDPGPKETQYF
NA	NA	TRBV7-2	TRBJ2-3	TGTGCCAGCAGCTTCTCCCAAGATACGCAGTATTTT	CASSFSQDTQYF
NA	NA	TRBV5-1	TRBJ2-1	TGCGCCAGCAGCGTAGGAGACGGTTACAATGAGCAGTTCTTC	CASSVGDGYNEQFF
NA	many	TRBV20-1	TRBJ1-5	TGCAGTGCTAGTCGTGGGGGAGAGCCCCAGCATTTT	CSASRGGEPQHF
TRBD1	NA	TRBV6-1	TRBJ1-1	TGTGCCAGCAGTGAGCCGGGACAGGGGAACACTGAAGCTTTCTTT	CASSEPGQGNTEAFF
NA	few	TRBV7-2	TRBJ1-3	TGTGCCAGCAGCTCAGAGCGAAACACCATATATTTT	CASSSERNTIYF
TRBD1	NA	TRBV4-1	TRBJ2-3	TGCGCCAGCAGCCATCTCCCACAGAGGGGGCGGACAGATACGCAGTATTTT	CASSHLPQRGRTDTQYF